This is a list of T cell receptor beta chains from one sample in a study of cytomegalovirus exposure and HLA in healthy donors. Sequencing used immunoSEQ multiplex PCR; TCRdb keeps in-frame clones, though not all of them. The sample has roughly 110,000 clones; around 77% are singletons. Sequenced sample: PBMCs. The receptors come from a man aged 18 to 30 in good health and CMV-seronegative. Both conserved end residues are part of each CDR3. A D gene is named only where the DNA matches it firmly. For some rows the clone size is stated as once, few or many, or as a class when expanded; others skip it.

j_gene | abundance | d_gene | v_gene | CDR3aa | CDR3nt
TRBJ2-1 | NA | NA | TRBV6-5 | CASSSKTPFLVVEQFF | TGTGCCAGCAGTTCGAAAACTCCCTTTCTGGTCGTTGAGCAGTTCTTC
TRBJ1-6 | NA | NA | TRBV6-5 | CASSTMTAPDSPLHF | TGTGCCAGCAGTACAATGACAGCCCCAGATTCACCCCTCCACTTT
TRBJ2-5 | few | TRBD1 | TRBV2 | CASRSVGTGWETQYF | TGTGCCAGCAGATCTGTCGGGACAGGATGGGAGACCCAGTACTTC
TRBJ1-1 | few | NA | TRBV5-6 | CASSEDRLNEAFF | TGTGCCAGCAGTGAGGACAGATTAAATGAAGCTTTCTTT
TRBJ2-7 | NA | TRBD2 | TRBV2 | CASGVGRVEQYF | TGTGCCAGCGGGGTGGGGAGGGTCGAGCAGTACTTC
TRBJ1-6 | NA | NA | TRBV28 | CASSEWQGISYNSPLHF | TGTGCCAGCAGCGAATGGCAGGGGATCTCCTATAATTCACCCCTCCACTTT
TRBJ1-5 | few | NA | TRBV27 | CASSLRGRLPNQPQHF | TGTGCCAGCAGTTTAAGGGGCAGGCTCCCCAATCAGCCCCAGCATTTT
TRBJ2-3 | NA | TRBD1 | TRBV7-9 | CSSSRQGIVADTQYF | TGTTCCAGCAGCAGACAGGGAATAGTTGCAGATACGCAGTATTTT
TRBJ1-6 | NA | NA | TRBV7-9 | CASSFGARIDSPLHF | TGTGCCAGCAGCTTCGGTGCGAGGATAGATTCACCCCTCCACTTT
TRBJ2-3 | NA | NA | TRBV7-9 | CASSPRDSPYTDTQYF | TGTGCCAGCAGCCCACGGGATTCCCCCTACACAGATACGCAGTATTTT
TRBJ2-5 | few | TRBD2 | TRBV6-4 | CASSARGGQETQYF | TGTGCCAGCAGTGCCCGCGGGGGCCAAGAGACCCAGTACTTC
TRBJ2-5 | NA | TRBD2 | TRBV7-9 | CASTSSGGSETQYF | TGTGCCAGCACCTCTAGCGGGGGATCAGAGACCCAGTACTTC
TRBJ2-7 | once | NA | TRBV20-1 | CSARTRYEQYF | TGCAGTGCTAGAACTCGCTACGAGCAGTACTTC